This TCR beta chain was profiled in a study of Ad26.COV2.S vaccination and SARS-CoV-2 variants. Study-wide results and caveats: Breadth measured for non-spike TCRs was similar across vaccine and placebo recipients.

On this clone: As yet, its antigen is unknown.

Germline values: CDR1 LGHNT, CDR2 FRNRAP. V gave up 4 bases and J gave up 0 bases, with 9 bases separating them. The CDR3 has 14 residues. Measured with immunoSEQ multiplex PCR; TCRdb has only the in-frame clones, and not every one. The sample yields 350,000 to 450,000 clones, roughly 87% seen once. The treatment is: 15 to 20 received Ad26.COV2.S at low or high dose, single or two shots; roughly five received placebo; per-sample allocation not given. Samples analyzed were those drawn on day 63 after the first vaccine or placebo injection. V is TRBV12-5 and J is TRBJ1-1, with unresolved D. Sample: peripheral blood, taken in a trial of Ad26.COV2.S vaccine versus placebo. The receptor comes from a person between 18 and 60 years old who received the Ad26.COV2.S COVID-19 vaccine or a placebo. The CDR3 sequence: CASGSSRVNTEAFF. The CDR3 nucleotides are TGTGCTAGTGGTTCCTCCCGGGTGAACACTGAAGCTTTCTTT. Full variable domain (remainder filled in from reference TRBV12-5 and TRBJ1-1): DARVTQTPRHKVTEMGQEVTMRCQPILGHNTVFWYRQTMMQGLELLAYFRNRAPLDDSGMPKDRFSAEMPDATLATLKIQPSEPRDSAVYFCASGSSRVNTEAFFGQGTRLTVV.